This T cell receptor (beta chain) is from a study of cytomegalovirus exposure and HLA in healthy donors. Study in general: The roughly 110 validation repertoires were reported in a later analysis to have been generated on the same platform as the approximately 700 first-cohort repertoires.

Findings and caveats of the study: Both high specificity and high sensitivity reportedly marked the classifier's diagnosis of cytomegalovirus status. The study put around 180 TCR beta chains on its list as cytomegalovirus-associated.

Sequencing was performed with immunoSEQ multiplex PCR; in TCRdb, only in-frame clones are kept and a portion is missing. The table has roughly 86,000 clones, approximately 95% seen once. The germline CDR1 and CDR2 sequences are SEHNR and FQNEAQ (reference sequence). The CDR3 length is 17 residues. J lost 2 bases, V lost 0 bases, and 2 bases had no gene match. Note on this clone: Its specificity is unknown.

The sequence was obtained from a man in his late teens or twenties in good health and CMV-seropositive. V is TRBV7-9 and J is TRBJ2-6; 9 nucleotides align to TRBD1. The sample taken for sequencing was PBMCs. CDR3 sequence: CASSLAGQGAGANVLTF. Here the CDR3 DNA reads TGTGCCAGCAGCTTAGCGGGACAGGGTGCTGGGGCCAACGTCCTGACTTTC.